This entry lists 13 T cell receptor beta chains sequenced from one sample in a study of technical replicates of blood from several donors. Libraries were prepared by immunoSEQ multiplex PCR; TCRdb keeps only in-frame clonotypes and omits some of them. The sample includes roughly 71,000 clones, nearly 97% of them seen just once. Material: T cells isolated from PBMCs. The receptors originated from a human donor in good health.

V usage is TRBV29-1 and J usage is TRBJ2-5; 8 bases are shared with TRBD1. With 8 bases clipped from V and 1 base from J, the junction kept 12 bases outside the gene matches. Germline V gives CDR1 SQVTM, CDR2 ANQGSEA. The CDR3 is 15 amino acids. CDR3 residues: CSYAGTGISQETQYF. CDR3 nucleotides: TGCAGCTATGCCGGGACAGGTATATCCCAAGAGACCCAGTACTTC.

The V gene is TRBV9, the J gene TRBJ1-2, with 10 bases that match TRBD1. The germline gives CDR1 SGDLS, CDR2 YYNGEE. The CDR3 has 16 amino acids. J gave up 8 bases and V 5 bases, and 15 bases lay outside the gene matches. CDR3 region: CASSKGTGESFLGYTF. The CDR3 nucleotides read TGTGCCAGCAGTAAGGGGACAGGGGAGAGCTTTTTAGGCTACACCTTC.

The rearrangement uses TRBV27 and TRBJ2-7; D is undetermined. With 0 bases removed from V and 3 bases from J, the gap between germline ends came to 15 bases. The germline CDR1 and CDR2 sequences are MNHEY and SMNVEV (reference sequence). This CDR3 region has 16 residues. This CDR3 is CASSLSRLSGSYEQYF. The CDR3 DNA follows: TGTGCCAGCAGTTTATCCAGGTTATCTGGTAGCTACGAGCAGTACTTC.

The CDR3 DNA sequence: TGTGCCAGCAGGGTTAACCTTGGACAGGGGGCTGGAAACACCATATATTTT. Its translation is CASRVNLGQGAGNTIYF. The V call is TRBV28, the J call TRBJ1-3, with TRBD1 matching over 10 bases. Germline V gene sequence: CDR1 MDHEN, CDR2 SYDVKM. Trimming cost V 6 bases and J 2 bases; bases outside gene matches: 10. The CDR3 has 17 amino acids.

As regards this clone: Sequence at one end of the junction differs from germline and may be a read error. This rearrangement joins TRBV7-9 to TRBJ1-1; D perhaps matches TRBD1 (6 bases). Per the germline V gene, CDR1 is SEHNR and CDR2 is FQNEAQ (reference sequence). The CDR3 totals 13 residues. Written as DNA, the CDR3 is TGTGCCAGCACCTTAGTACAGGGTGGTGAAGCTTTCTTT. Translated, it gives CASTLVQGGEAFF.

The chain combines TRBV30 with TRBJ1-6; no clear D. CDR3 size: 19 residues. Deletions cut 2 bases from V and 2 bases from J, with 22 bases between. Germline V gene lookup returns CDR1 GTSNPN and CDR2 SVGIG (reference sequence). CDR3 loop: CAWSTHPRVDYTYNSPLHF. The DNA of the CDR3 is TGTGCCTGGAGTACCCACCCTCGGGTGGATTACACCTATAATTCACCCCTCCACTTT.

The V gene is TRBV7-9, the J gene TRBJ1-2; 9 bases agree with TRBD1. The CDR3 sequence is 16 residues long. Losses at the gene ends were 5 bases for V and 1 base for J; bases not matched to a gene: 8. Germline V gives CDR1 SEHNR, CDR2 FQNEAQ (reference sequence). This CDR3 is CASSLRTGDINYGYTF. The CDR3 DNA follows: TGTGCCAGCAGCCTAAGGACAGGGGACATTAACTATGGCTACACCTTC.

The J gene is TRBJ1-1, the V gene TRBV15; no clear D. Trimming shortened V by 0 bases and J by 2 bases, and 10 bases separated the two germline ends. The CDR3 totals 15 residues. CDR1 is LNHNV and CDR2 is YYDKDF in the germline V gene (reference sequence). The CDR3 sequence: CATSRDSYTNTEAFF. CDR3 in DNA: TGTGCCACCAGCAGAGATAGCTACACCAACACTGAAGCTTTCTTT.

This chain joins TRBV5-4 and TRBJ1-2; D gene unclear. CDR1 and CDR2 from the germline V gene are SGHNT and YYREEE (reference sequence). The CDR3 covers 15 residues. Trimming took 4 bases from V and 4 from J, leaving 17 bases between them. CDR3 residues: CASSDSMASSYGYTF. As DNA, the CDR3 is TGTGCCAGCAGCGATTCCATGGCGTCTAGCTATGGCTACACCTTC.

J is TRBJ2-2 and V is TRBV30; tentative D call: TRBD2 (6 bases). The length of the CDR3 is 14 residues. The V and J ends lost 1 base and 3 bases respectively, with 9 bases between them. Germline lookup yields CDR1 GTSNPN and CDR2 SVGIG (reference sequence). The CDR3 region has the DNA TGTGCCTGGAGTGGGGGGACTTACACCGGGGAGCTGTTTTTT. It yields the protein CAWSGGTYTGELFF.

The chain has TRBV5-1 and TRBJ2-7, with TRBD1 matching over 8 bases. This CDR3 is built from 13 residues. V trimming: 4 bases; J trimming: 6 bases; junction bases outside the gene matches: 6. CDR1 is SGHRS and CDR2 is YFSETQ in the germline V gene. The CDR3: CASSLGQDPEQYF. CDR3 DNA sequence: TGCGCCAGCAGCCTGGGACAGGACCCCGAGCAGTACTTC.

The J gene is TRBJ1-5, the V gene TRBV27; D is ambiguous. The ends were cut back, 7 bases at V and 4 bases at J, with 8 bases in the middle. This CDR3 has 12 amino acids. Germline V gene data show CDR1 as MNHEY and CDR2 as SMNVEV (reference sequence). CDR3 sequence reads: CASTRVNQPQHF. The CDR3 nucleotides are TGTGCCAGCACGCGTGTGAATCAGCCCCAGCATTTT.

The CDR3 coding sequence is TGTGCCAGCAGCTTCCTAACGACTAACTATGGCTACACCTTC. Protein: CASSFLTTNYGYTF. The V gene is TRBV5-6, the J gene TRBJ1-2; D ambiguous. The ends were cut back, 2 bases at V and 0 bases at J, with 8 bases in the middle. Germline-derived CDR1 and CDR2 are SGHDT and YYEEEE. The CDR3 spans 14 residues.